The table lists the clone carrying this TCR beta chain with many counts. Its specificity is unknown. The data derive from a study of T cells in Graves' hyperthyroidism and ophthalmopathy. A patient was excluded if there was uncontrolled infection, other autoimmune disease, pregnancy or lactation. Clinical symptoms, serum thyroxine and TRAb, thyroid ultrasound and orbital computed tomography together formed the diagnostic basis. The PBMCs were sourced from fresh peripheral blood (approximately 10 ml). TCR beta CDR3 regions were amplified from RNA transcripts. During a first-round RT-PCR of the TCR CDR3, the HTBI primer set was used. TCRdb recomputed calls from the multiplex PCR reads with MiXCR, one row per CDR3 protein. Among 530,000 or so distinct CDR3 sequences listed, roughly a quarter were seen once. The CDR3 has 18 residues. Germline lookup yields CDR1 MRHNA and CDR2 SNTAGT. With 7 bases clipped from V and 4 bases from J, the junction kept 21 bases outside the gene matches.

General study results and limits: Researchers found most expanded thyroid clonotypes above 0.001 in blood as well.

This clonotype was obtained from a woman aged 25 to 39 with Graves' ophthalmopathy. This chain links TRBV6-4 with TRBJ2-7; 8 bases are a match to TRBD2. Sequenced: blood. CDR3 nucleotide sequence: TGTGCCAGCACAAGATCTTTTTCGAGCGGGGGCGCTTTGTACGAGCAGTACTTC. Amino acids: CASTRSFSSGGALYEQYF.